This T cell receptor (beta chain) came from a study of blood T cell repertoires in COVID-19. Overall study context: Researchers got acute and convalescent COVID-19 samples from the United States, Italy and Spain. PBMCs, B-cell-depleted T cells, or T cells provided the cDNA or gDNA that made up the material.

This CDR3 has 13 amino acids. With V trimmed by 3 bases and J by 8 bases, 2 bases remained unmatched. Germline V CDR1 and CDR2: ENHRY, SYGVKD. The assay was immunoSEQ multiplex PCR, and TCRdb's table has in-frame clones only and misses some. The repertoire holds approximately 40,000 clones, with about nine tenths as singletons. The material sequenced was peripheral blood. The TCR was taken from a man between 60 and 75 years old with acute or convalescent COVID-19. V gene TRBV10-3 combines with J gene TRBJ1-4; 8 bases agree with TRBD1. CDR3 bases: TGTGCCATCAGTGAACAGGGGGGAGAAAAACTGTTTTTT. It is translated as CAISEQGGEKLFF.